This entry lists 8 T cell receptor beta chains sequenced from one sample in a study of CD8 T cells in ankylosing spondylitis. Their antigens remain unidentified. TCRdb reprocessed the 5' RACE reads with MiXCR, giving one entry per CDR3 protein. This sample yields hundreds of thousands of distinct CDR3 sequences, of which around 18% are seen a single time; more than 40% belongs to the top ten. Notes on the study in general: One TCR beta motif, made up of about 8 highly homologous variants, appeared characteristic of ankylosing spondylitis blood.

What was sequenced was blood, either unsorted or a sorted T cell fraction (not recorded which). The receptors originated from a male donor with ankylosing spondylitis.

The chain carries TRBV4-1 and TRBJ2-2; either TRBD1 or TRBD2 may supply D (5 bases each). CDR1 is MGHRA and CDR2 is YSYEKL in the germline V gene. Trimming cost V 4 bases and J 6 bases, with 12 bases left between them. CDR3 length: 14 residues. CDR3 nucleotides: TGCGCCAGCAGCCTCGGGGCGGCCCCCGGGGAGCTGTTTTTT. This sequence encodes CASSLGAAPGELFF.

The chain links TRBV7-9 to TRBJ2-1, with 9 bases fitting TRBD2. Germline CDR1 is SEHNR and CDR2 is FQNEAQ (reference sequence). Unmatched junction bases numbered 9, after V lost 7 bases and J lost 8 bases. CDR3 length: 14 amino acids. CDR3 sequence: CASIGGGVGDEQFF. The CDR3 DNA reads TGTGCCAGCATAGGCGGGGGGGTAGGAGATGAGCAGTTCTTC.

This clonotype was counted between two and nine times. The V gene is TRBV29-1, the J gene TRBJ2-7; D might be TRBD1 or TRBD2, each matching 5 bases. The CDR3 spans 13 residues. The germline V and J ends were trimmed by 4 bases and 3 bases, with 13 bases remaining between them. The germline V gene has CDR1 SQVTM and CDR2 ANQGSEA. In nucleotides, the CDR3 is TGCAGCGTTGGAGGGGCCTACTACTACGAGCAGTACTTC. This encodes CSVGGAYYYEQYF.

The chain is built from TRBV7-8 and TRBJ2-7; 7 nucleotides line up with TRBD1. This CDR3 contains 15 residues. V shed 2 bases and J 3 bases; nucleotides not matched to a gene: 7. Germline loops: CDR1 SGHVS, CDR2 FQNEAQ. CDR3 sequence reads: CASSLIGPGGYEQYF. The CDR3 DNA follows: TGTGCCAGCAGCTTAATCGGCCCAGGGGGCTACGAGCAGTACTTC.

In this sample, this clonotype turned up a few times. This sequence joins TRBV7-9 and TRBJ2-1, with TRBD2 matching 7 bases. Germline CDR1 reads SEHNR; CDR2 reads FQNEAQ (reference sequence). Losses at the gene ends were 3 bases for V and 8 bases for J; bases not matched to a gene: 16. The CDR3 spans 17 residues. The CDR3 spells CASSFPTSLPHYDEQFF. The CDR3, as DNA: TGTGCCAGCAGCTTCCCGACTAGCTTACCCCACTATGATGAGCAGTTCTTC.

This chain connects TRBV20-1 to TRBJ2-5, with 9 nucleotides matching TRBD2. The CDR3 spans 17 residues. From germline, CDR1 is DFQATT and CDR2 SNEGSKA (reference sequence). V was pared by 3 bases and J by 5 bases, with 16 bases of the junction left unmatched. CDR3 coding DNA: TGCAGTGCTAGGACCTTGTTTTCAGCGGGAGGTGGGGAGACCCAGTACTTC. This codes for CSARTLFSAGGGETQYF.

CDR3 bases: TGCAGTCGGGTCGGGCGCCACACAGATACGCAGTATTTT. Translated: CSRVGRHTDTQYF. The rearrangement links TRBV20-1 to TRBJ2-3, with D unresolved. CDR3 size: 13 residues. Germline V gene data show CDR1 as DFQATT and CDR2 as SNEGSKA (reference sequence). V lost 8 bases to trimming and J lost 2 bases, with 14 bases between them.

This chain joins TRBV5-8 and TRBJ1-5; D is unresolved. This CDR3 is built from 16 residues. Trimming cost V 5 bases and J 3 bases, with 18 bases left between them. CDR1 and CDR2 (germline): SGHTS, YDEGEE. CDR3 sequence (DNA): TGTGCCAGCAGTTTCCTCTGGGCCGTCGACAATCAGCCCCAGCATTTT. It encodes CASSFLWAVDNQPQHF.